These 11 T cell receptor beta chains came from one sample sequenced in a study of tumor and adjacent non-tumor tissue in lung cancer. This sample's RNA came from whole unsorted tissue. More than 3 cm separated this lung sample from the edge of the tumor. Three rounds of nested PCR, following a modified ARM-PCR protocol, produced the TCRbeta library. TCRdb passed the multiplex PCR reads through MiXCR, listing each CDR3 protein once. The sample carries approximately 68,000 distinct CDR3 sequences, 76% recorded once. Source material: distant non-tumor lung tissue. Receptor source: a man aged 60 to 69 with non-small cell lung cancer.

The gene calls are TRBV6-1 and TRBJ1-4; the D is unclear. The V end lost 10 bases, the J end lost 12 bases, and 21 bases lay between the germline ends. This CDR3 region has 13 residues. Germline CDR1 is MNHNS and CDR2 is SASEGT. The CDR3 sequence is CATAGLDGGELFF. The CDR3 nucleotides are TGTGCCACCGCCGGACTCGATGGTGGAGAACTGTTTTTT.

This clonotype has a handful of counts. A much larger clone lies a single base off, so this may be a read error. The V gene is TRBV7-6, the J gene TRBJ2-1; either TRBD1 or TRBD2 may supply D (5 bases each). The CDR3 is made up of 16 amino acids. V was pared by 3 bases and J by 0 bases, with 12 bases between. Germline CDR1 SGHVS, CDR2 FNYEAQ. This CDR3 is CASSFLMGDSYNEQFF. The CDR3 nucleotides are TGTGCCAGCAGCTTTCTTATGGGGGACTCCTACAATGAGCAGTTCTTC.

As regards this clonotype: The junction does not match germline at one end; this may be a read error. The J gene is TRBJ2-2, the V gene TRBV12-3 or TRBV12-4; D not certain. There are 12 residues in the CDR3. In DNA form, the CDR3 reads TGTGCTAGCACTCCGGACACCGGGGAGCTGTTTTTT. This encodes CASTPDTGELFF.

Comments on this clonotype: The junction differs from germline at one of its ends, possibly a read error. The CDR3 is CASSFLRSSYEKYF. In DNA form, the CDR3 reads TGCGCCAGCAGTTTTCTTAGGAGCTCCTACGAGAAGTACTTC. This chain connects TRBV12-3 or TRBV12-4 to TRBJ2-7; no clear D. This CDR3 region has 14 residues.

This chain connects TRBV29-1 to TRBJ2-5; no clear D. CDR3 length equals 12 residues. V dropped 6 bases and J dropped 5 bases, with 13 bases sitting between them. CDR1 SQVTM and CDR2 ANQGSEA come from the germline V gene. The CDR3 sequence: CSVPRCGETQYF. Here the CDR3 DNA reads TGCAGCGTCCCCCGGTGTGGGGAGACCCAGTACTTC. The full variable domain, with the rest looked up from reference TRBV29-1 and TRBJ2-5, is SAVISQKPSRDICQRGTSLTIQCQVDSQVTMMFWYRQQPGQSLTLIATANQGSEATYESGFVIDKFPISRPNLTFSTLTVSNMSPEDSSIYLCSVPRCGETQYFGPGTRLLVL.

This clonotype was counted ten times or more. A much more abundant neighbour one base away suggests this may be a read error. Since no conserved phenylalanine or tryptophan closes the CDR3, a read error is the likely cause. The genes are TRBV5-1 and TRBJ2-7, with 7 bases lining up with TRBD2. This CDR3 spans 16 amino acids. Losses at the gene ends were 1 base for V and 6 bases for J; bases not matched to a gene: 13. Looked up from germline, CDR1 is SGHRS and CDR2 is YFSETQ. CDR3 amino acids: CASSLTSAGDLGEQYL. The CDR3 DNA sequence: TGCGCCAGCAGCTTGACGTCCGCGGGAGACCTGGGCGAGCAGTACCTC.

The rearrangement links TRBV28 to TRBJ2-7; D call uncertain. V lost 6 bases and J lost 6, with 18 bases in between. Germline V CDR1 and CDR2: MDHEN, SYDVKM. The CDR3 has 14 residues. CDR3: CASSQSESACEQYF. The CDR3 DNA is TGTGCCAGCAGCCAAAGCGAATCAGCCTGCGAGCAGTACTTC.

This clonotype was counted many times. The V call is TRBV5-6, the J call TRBJ2-3, with a possible D match to TRBD1 (5 bases). This CDR3 has 18 amino acids. Germline V CDR1 and CDR2: SGHDT, YYEEEE. V lost 1 base, J lost 1 base, and 19 bases lay in between. The chain's CDR3 is CASSLSTGALLGTDTQYF. In DNA, the CDR3 is TGTGCCAGCAGCTTGTCTACAGGTGCCCTGCTTGGCACAGATACGCAGTATTTT. Using reference TRBV5-6 and TRBJ2-3 for the parts outside the CDR3, the full variable domain is DAGVTQSPTHLIKTRGQQVTLRCSPKSGHDTVSWYQQALGQGPQFIFQYYEEEERQRGNFPDRFSGHQFPNYSSELNVNALLLGDSALYLCASSLSTGALLGTDTQYFGPGTRLTVL.

This chain connects TRBV19 to TRBJ2-1; tentatively, D is TRBD2 (5 bases). The CDR3 length is 15 residues. Germline lookup yields CDR1 LNHDA and CDR2 SQIVND (reference sequence). CDR3 DNA: TGTGCGAATACAAGCAGCGGCAGCTCCTACAATGAGCAGTTCTTC. This sequence encodes CANTSSGSSYNEQFF. The variable domain in full, completed from reference TRBV19 and TRBJ2-1, reads DGGITQSPKYLFRKEGQNVTLSCEQNLNHDAMYWYRQDPGQGLRLIYYSQIVNDFQKGDIAEGYSVSREKKESFPLTVTSAQKNPTAFYLCANTSSGSSYNEQFFGPGTRLTVL.

This clonotype was seen once. This may stem from a read error, because a much larger clone lies one nucleotide away. DNA for the CDR3: TGTGCCACCAGTGATTCAGGGACAGGGACGGTTGCAGAGTCCCAGTACTTC. This encodes CATSDSGTGTVAESQYF. The J gene is TRBJ2-5, the V gene TRBV24-1, with 9 positions matching TRBD1. Germline V gene data show CDR1 as KGHDR and CDR2 as SFDVKD. This CDR3 has 17 amino acids.

Worth noting for this clonotype: At one end, the junction sequence differs from germline, possibly due to a read error. The chain employs TRBV6-5 and TRBJ1-1; unclear D gene. Germline CDR1 reads MNHEY; CDR2 reads SVGAGI. The CDR3 sequence is 15 residues long. The CDR3 region has the DNA TGTGCCAGCAGTTACGGCGGTCAGGTATCCAATGAAGCTTTCTTC. Translated, it gives CASSYGGQVSNEAFF.